This is a list of T cell receptor beta chains from one sample in a study of T-cell memory formation after mild COVID-19. In TCRdb, the 5' RACE reads were re-called with MiXCR into one record per CDR3 protein. The table lists some 350,000 distinct CDR3 sequences, approximately 13% of them singletons. Sequenced sample: PBMCs or a T cell subset sorted from them (not recorded which). All receptors derive from a man younger than 35 who had mild COVID-19 (a few samples of this study predate the infection). Cell type and time point are not known. Both conserved end residues are part of each CDR3. A D gene is named only where the DNA matches it firmly. Not every row has a clone size; where given, it reads once, few, many or a size class.

v_gene: TRBV5-1; j_gene: TRBJ1-1; abundance: -; d_gene: -; CDR3nt: TGCGCCAGCAGCTTGGAAGTCCGGGGGCAGACTGAAGCTTTCTTT; CDR3aa: CASSLEVRGQTEAFF
v_gene: TRBV12-3/TRBV12-4; j_gene: TRBJ2-1; abundance: many; d_gene: -; CDR3nt: TGTGCCAGCAGTTTAGAAAGGGGTGAGCAGTTCTTC; CDR3aa: CASSLERGEQFF
v_gene: TRBV4-1; j_gene: TRBJ1-6; abundance: -; d_gene: TRBD1; CDR3nt: TGCGCCAGCAGCCATAACGACAGGGAATTTAATTCACCCCTCCACTTT; CDR3aa: CASSHNDREFNSPLHF
v_gene: TRBV29-1; j_gene: TRBJ2-3; abundance: few; d_gene: TRBD1; CDR3nt: TGCAGCGTTGAAGATAGGGGACAGTCCATGTGG; CDR3aa: CSVEDRGQSMW
v_gene: TRBV12-3/TRBV12-4; j_gene: TRBJ2-3; abundance: many; d_gene: TRBD2; CDR3nt: TGTGCCAGCAGTTTACGAGGAGCGGGACGGATCACAGATACGCAGTATTTT; CDR3aa: CASSLRGAGRITDTQYF
v_gene: TRBV5-4; j_gene: TRBJ2-3; abundance: many; d_gene: TRBD2; CDR3nt: TGTGCCAGCAGTAGTTCCGGGACTAGCGGCTCAGATACGCAGTATTTT; CDR3aa: CASSSSGTSGSDTQYF
v_gene: TRBV12-3/TRBV12-4; j_gene: TRBJ2-4; abundance: few; d_gene: -; CDR3nt: TGTGCCAGCAGTTCCGTTGAAGAGAGAGTCATTCAGTACTTC; CDR3aa: CASSSVEERVIQYF
v_gene: TRBV5-6; j_gene: TRBJ2-5; abundance: many; d_gene: -; CDR3nt: TGTGCCAGCAGCTTAGCCGGCCCAGAGACCCAGTACTTC; CDR3aa: CASSLAGPETQYF
v_gene: TRBV7-9; j_gene: TRBJ2-7; abundance: few; d_gene: TRBD2; CDR3nt: TGTGCCAGCAGCTTCGGGGGGAAAGGGTACGAGCAGTACTTC; CDR3aa: CASSFGGKGYEQYF
v_gene: TRBV20-1; j_gene: TRBJ2-3; abundance: many; d_gene: -; CDR3nt: TGCAGTGCTAGGGGTCTGGCCGTAGATACGCAGTATTTT; CDR3aa: CSARGLAVDTQYF
v_gene: TRBV20-1; j_gene: TRBJ1-6; abundance: few; d_gene: -; CDR3nt: TGCAGTGCTAGAGTGGTCGGTAGAAGCTCCTATAATTCACCCCTCCACTTT; CDR3aa: CSARVVGRSSYNSPLHF
v_gene: TRBV12-3/TRBV12-4; j_gene: TRBJ1-5; abundance: many; d_gene: -; CDR3nt: TGTGCCAGTACACCTTATAGCAATCAGCCCCAGCATTTT; CDR3aa: CASTPYSNQPQHF
v_gene: TRBV7-3; j_gene: TRBJ2-3; abundance: -; d_gene: TRBD2; CDR3nt: TGTGCCAGCAGCCCGGGACTAGCGGGGGGATCGGATACGCAGTATTTT; CDR3aa: CASSPGLAGGSDTQYF
v_gene: TRBV5-1; j_gene: TRBJ2-3; abundance: -; d_gene: TRBD2; CDR3nt: TGCGCCAGCAGCTTGGGACTAGCGGGGCTCACAGATACGCAGTATTTT; CDR3aa: CASSLGLAGLTDTQYF
v_gene: TRBV4-1; j_gene: TRBJ1-1; abundance: few; d_gene: -; CDR3nt: TGCGCCAGCAGCCAAGATGACGGTATGAACACTGAAGCTTTCTTT; CDR3aa: CASSQDDGMNTEAFF
v_gene: TRBV10-2; j_gene: TRBJ1-2; abundance: -; d_gene: -; CDR3nt: TGCGCCAGCAGTGGGGGAGACATCTATGGCTACACCTTC; CDR3aa: CASSGGDIYGYTF
v_gene: TRBV11-2; j_gene: TRBJ2-1; abundance: many; d_gene: TRBD2; CDR3nt: TGTGCCAGCAGTCTCCCGGGGGGCTACAATGAGCAGTTCTTC; CDR3aa: CASSLPGGYNEQFF
v_gene: TRBV4-2; j_gene: TRBJ2-5; abundance: -; d_gene: TRBD2; CDR3nt: TGTGCCAGCAGCCGGGGGGGTCCCCAGGCGGAGACCCAGTACTTC; CDR3aa: CASSRGGPQAETQYF
v_gene: TRBV7-2; j_gene: TRBJ2-2; abundance: many; d_gene: -; CDR3nt: TGTGCCAGCACCCGGGACCTGCTTGGGGAGCTGTTTTTT; CDR3aa: CASTRDLLGELFF
v_gene: TRBV4-3; j_gene: TRBJ1-5; abundance: -; d_gene: -; CDR3nt: TGCGCCAGCAGCCTCGACAGATCTCAGTCCCAGCATTTT; CDR3aa: CASSLDRSQSQHF
v_gene: TRBV5-1; j_gene: TRBJ2-1; abundance: -; d_gene: TRBD1; CDR3nt: TGCGCCAGCAGCCCCGGGACAGGCCAAAACAATGAGCAGTTCTTC; CDR3aa: CASSPGTGQNNEQFF
v_gene: TRBV20-1; j_gene: TRBJ1-2; abundance: -; d_gene: -; CDR3nt: TGCAGTGCTAGAGATAGGGTAGGGACTCATATCGGCTATGGCTACACCTTC; CDR3aa: CSARDRVGTHIGYGYTF
v_gene: TRBV7-9; j_gene: TRBJ2-3; abundance: few; d_gene: -; CDR3nt: TGTGCCAGCAGCTTCCCGAAGACAGGAGCCACAGATACGCAGTATTTT; CDR3aa: CASSFPKTGATDTQYF
v_gene: TRBV5-1; j_gene: TRBJ2-3; abundance: many; d_gene: TRBD1; CDR3nt: TGCGCCAGCAGCTTGGAGGGACAGGGGGCAGATACGCAGTATTTT; CDR3aa: CASSLEGQGADTQYF
v_gene: TRBV20-1; j_gene: TRBJ2-7; abundance: -; d_gene: -; CDR3nt: TGCAGTGCTAGAGATCCGGGGCAGGGGTCCTACGAGCAGTACTTC; CDR3aa: CSARDPGQGSYEQYF
v_gene: TRBV7-7; j_gene: TRBJ2-2; abundance: -; d_gene: -; CDR3nt: TGTGCCAGCAGCTCGTCCCCCGTAGGGGACACCGGGGAGCTGTTTTTT; CDR3aa: CASSSSPVGDTGELFF
v_gene: TRBV11-2; j_gene: TRBJ1-2; abundance: few; d_gene: TRBD1; CDR3nt: TGTGCCAGCAGCGCCTCCACAGGGGTCAATGGCTACACCTTC; CDR3aa: CASSASTGVNGYTF
v_gene: TRBV20-1; j_gene: TRBJ2-3; abundance: -; d_gene: -; CDR3nt: TGCAGTGCGACGCAGAGCACAGATACGCAGTATTTT; CDR3aa: CSATQSTDTQYF
v_gene: TRBV4-2; j_gene: TRBJ2-7; abundance: -; d_gene: -; CDR3nt: TGTGCCAGCAGCCAAGACTCCCTTCAGTACTTC; CDR3aa: CASSQDSLQYF
v_gene: TRBV6-2/TRBV6-3; j_gene: TRBJ2-3; abundance: few; d_gene: -; CDR3nt: TGTGCCAGCAACCTGGAGGGGGGCCCAGATACGCAGTATTTT; CDR3aa: CASNLEGGPDTQYF
v_gene: TRBV5-4; j_gene: TRBJ2-5; abundance: many; d_gene: -; CDR3nt: TGTGCCAGCAGCTTCCCTGGCGCAGAGACCCAGTACTTC; CDR3aa: CASSFPGAETQYF
v_gene: TRBV6-2/TRBV6-3; j_gene: TRBJ1-2; abundance: many; d_gene: -; CDR3nt: TGTGCCAGCAGCCAAGACGGGACAACGGGCTTCTATGGCTACACCTTC; CDR3aa: CASSQDGTTGFYGYTF
v_gene: TRBV5-6; j_gene: TRBJ2-2; abundance: -; d_gene: TRBD1; CDR3nt: TGTGACAGCAGTTTACAGGGGGGCACCGGGGAGCTGTTTTTT; CDR3aa: CDSSLQGGTGELFF
v_gene: TRBV5-4; j_gene: TRBJ2-5; abundance: -; d_gene: -; CDR3nt: TGTGCCAGCAGCTCGGTCCCCCCTCGGGAGACCCAGTACTTC; CDR3aa: CASSSVPPRETQYF
v_gene: TRBV10-3; j_gene: TRBJ1-2; abundance: few; d_gene: TRBD1; CDR3nt: TGTGCCATCGGGGGACAGGGAGTCGCCTATGGCTACACCTTC; CDR3aa: CAIGGQGVAYGYTF
v_gene: TRBV7-2; j_gene: TRBJ2-5; abundance: -; d_gene: -; CDR3nt: TGTGCCAGCAGCACGGTCTCGTATAGCCAAGAGACCCAGTACTTC; CDR3aa: CASSTVSYSQETQYF
v_gene: TRBV4-3; j_gene: TRBJ2-7; abundance: few; d_gene: TRBD2; CDR3nt: TGCGCCAGCAGCCAGACGACTAGCGGGGGTACCTACGAGCAGTACTTC; CDR3aa: CASSQTTSGGTYEQYF
v_gene: TRBV12-3/TRBV12-4; j_gene: TRBJ1-1; abundance: many; d_gene: TRBD1; CDR3nt: TGTGCCAGCAGACCGGGACAGGGGAACACTGAAGCTTTCTTT; CDR3aa: CASRPGQGNTEAFF
v_gene: TRBV6-5; j_gene: TRBJ2-5; abundance: -; d_gene: -; CDR3nt: TGTGCCAGCAGCCCATTTGGAGGGGAGACCCAGTACTTC; CDR3aa: CASSPFGGETQYF
v_gene: TRBV12-3/TRBV12-4; j_gene: TRBJ2-4; abundance: -; d_gene: -; CDR3nt: TGTGCCAGCAGTTTAACAGCCAAAAACATTCAGTACTTC; CDR3aa: CASSLTAKNIQYF
v_gene: TRBV5-1; j_gene: TRBJ2-7; abundance: few; d_gene: TRBD1; CDR3nt: TGCGCCAGCAGCGGAACGGGACAGACCTACGAGCAGTACTTC; CDR3aa: CASSGTGQTYEQYF
v_gene: TRBV19; j_gene: TRBJ2-1; abundance: -; d_gene: -; CDR3nt: TGTGCCAGTAGTATTTCCCTAGTCACCTACAATGAGCAGTTCTTC; CDR3aa: CASSISLVTYNEQFF
v_gene: TRBV9; j_gene: TRBJ2-7; abundance: -; d_gene: TRBD1; CDR3nt: TGTGCCAGCAGCGACTCGGGACAGGGGGTGCCCTACGAGCAGTACTTC; CDR3aa: CASSDSGQGVPYEQYF
v_gene: TRBV6-1; j_gene: TRBJ2-7; abundance: few; d_gene: TRBD2; CDR3nt: TGTGCCAGCAGTGAAGAAGCGGGGGGGAGCTCCTACGAGCAGTACTTC; CDR3aa: CASSEEAGGSSYEQYF
v_gene: TRBV7-2; j_gene: TRBJ2-6; abundance: -; d_gene: -; CDR3nt: TGTGCCAGCAGCTTAGCTTCTAGGGCCAACGTCCTGACTTTC; CDR3aa: CASSLASRANVLTF
v_gene: TRBV7-9; j_gene: TRBJ2-1; abundance: -; d_gene: -; CDR3nt: TGTGCCAGCAGCTTTGAAAGGGAGCAGTTCTTC; CDR3aa: CASSFEREQFF
v_gene: TRBV7-2; j_gene: TRBJ2-3; abundance: -; d_gene: TRBD1; CDR3nt: TGTGCCAGCAGCATCGGACAGGGGGCCACAGATACGCAGTATTTT; CDR3aa: CASSIGQGATDTQYF
v_gene: TRBV12-3/TRBV12-4; j_gene: TRBJ1-2; abundance: few; d_gene: TRBD1; CDR3nt: TGTGCCAGCAGTCTCGGGACAGCTGGCTACACCTTC; CDR3aa: CASSLGTAGYTF
v_gene: TRBV19; j_gene: TRBJ2-3; abundance: few; d_gene: -; CDR3nt: TGTGCCAGTAGTCTTCAGACAGGTCACACAGATACGCAGTATTTT; CDR3aa: CASSLQTGHTDTQYF
v_gene: TRBV6-2/TRBV6-3; j_gene: TRBJ1-2; abundance: -; d_gene: -; CDR3nt: TGTGCCAGCATTCACGTCCAGGGTGACAATGGCTACACCTTC; CDR3aa: CASIHVQGDNGYTF
v_gene: TRBV5-5; j_gene: TRBJ1-1; abundance: -; d_gene: TRBD1; CDR3nt: TGTGCCAGCAGCTTCGGACAGGGTGGACGGATAAAGAACACTGAAGCTTTCTTT; CDR3aa: CASSFGQGGRIKNTEAFF
v_gene: TRBV29-1; j_gene: TRBJ1-1; abundance: -; d_gene: TRBD1; CDR3nt: TGCAGCGTTGGCAGGACAGGGGACACTGAAGCTTTCTTT; CDR3aa: CSVGRTGDTEAFF
v_gene: TRBV4-1; j_gene: TRBJ1-2; abundance: -; d_gene: TRBD1; CDR3nt: TGCGCCAGCAGACAAACGGGACAGTTGAACTATGGCTACACCTTC; CDR3aa: CASRQTGQLNYGYTF
v_gene: TRBV4-3; j_gene: TRBJ2-2; abundance: few; d_gene: TRBD2; CDR3nt: TGCGCCAGCAGCCCTAGCGGGGGCCCGAACACCGGGGAGCTGTTTTTT; CDR3aa: CASSPSGGPNTGELFF
v_gene: TRBV20-1; j_gene: TRBJ2-5; abundance: -; d_gene: TRBD2; CDR3nt: TGCAGTGTGCGGGGGGCAGGGGAGACCCAGTACTTC; CDR3aa: CSVRGAGETQYF
v_gene: TRBV6-2/TRBV6-3; j_gene: TRBJ2-5; abundance: many; d_gene: -; CDR3nt: TGTGCCAGCAGTCCAACGGATGAGACCCAGTACTTC; CDR3aa: CASSPTDETQYF
v_gene: TRBV7-2; j_gene: TRBJ2-2; abundance: once; d_gene: TRBD2; CDR3nt: TGTGCCAGCAGCACCCGTCGGGGGGGGCCGATTACCGGGGAGCTGTTTTTT; CDR3aa: CASSTRRGGPITGELFF
v_gene: TRBV7-2; j_gene: TRBJ2-5; abundance: -; d_gene: TRBD1; CDR3nt: TGTGCCAGCAGTAGATCCGGGACAGGCGGAGAGACCCAGTACTTC; CDR3aa: CASSRSGTGGETQYF
v_gene: TRBV20-1; j_gene: TRBJ2-7; abundance: -; d_gene: TRBD1; CDR3nt: TGCAGTGCTATACCGGGACAGGGAGGTCGGCAGTACTTC; CDR3aa: CSAIPGQGGRQYF